The clone carrying this T cell receptor beta chain was detected a few times. CDR3 size: 14 residues. The ends were cut back, 6 bases at V and 7 bases at J, with 16 bases in the middle. In germline, CDR1 is LNHNV, CDR2 YYDKDF (reference sequence). The data were taken from a study of T-cell reconstitution after alpha-beta-depleted transplantation in children. Unique molecular identifiers were incorporated during preparation of the TCRbeta library. TCRdb processed the PCR reads anew with MiXCR; each CDR3 protein has one entry. Among about 1,000,000 distinct CDR3 sequences listed, 25% to 30% were seen once.

The starting material was PBMCs, mostly from graft donor cells, obtained 360 days after TCRalphabeta/CD19-depleted stem cell transplant. This clonotype originated in a boy less than two years old who had a stem cell transplant for SCID, so the T cells may come from the graft donor. The chain couples TRBV15 to TRBJ1-5, with D possibly being TRBD1 (6 bases). The CDR3 DNA reads as TGTGCCACCAGGACAGGACCTTCTGGACAGCCCCAGCATTTT. The encoded protein is CATRTGPSGQPQHF.